This T cell receptor (beta chain) was sequenced during a study of T cells in localized non-small cell lung cancer (dated by TCRdb to 2020 to 2022). A note on the overall study: Comparing tumors with uninvolved tumor-adjacent lungs, the study looked at the T cell repertoires of 236 patients with early-stage NSCLC. The cohort was made up of 200 to 250 treatment-naive NSCLC patients whose localized lung tumors had been resected. NSCLC patients had a mean age of roughly 66 years, and about 140 were male and over 85 female. What the work shows at the level of the full study, not this receptor alone: The highest T cell clonality was observed in uninvolved tumor-adjacent lung, where clonality exceeded that of tumor, suggesting that antigenic responses were more focused in uninvolved tumor-adjacent lung. Because multi-region tumor sequencing was not performed, intratumor heterogeneity could not be ruled out. Because of the exploratory design, TCR variables were selected using unadjusted p-values without false-discovery rate correction. Higher T cell density in blood was associated with longer overall survival, whereas higher clonality in adjacent lung was associated with shorter survival. Of the top 100 tumor clones, a median of roughly 53 were detected in paired uninvolved adjacent lung; 28 were also among that lung's top 100.

Comments on this clone: The antigen it recognizes is unknown. Within one base of it there is no much larger clone, and no base qualities were kept.

The CDR3 spans 13 residues, from the cysteine through the phenylalanine. The entry retains the CDR3 DNA only, 39 bases that are in frame from base 1. Relative to germline, V is missing 6 bases and J is missing 5 bases, with 9 bases of the junction outside any gene match. CDR1 and CDR2 are read off the germline V gene as SQVTM and ANQGSEA. At diagnosis, tumor, uninvolved tumor-adjacent lung and peripheral blood were collected and then preserved as a mix of FFPE and fresh-frozen material. TCR beta CDR3 regions were sequenced from DNA using the immunoSEQ Assay. The original pipeline was this. T cell density was computed as TCR beta template counts normalized to usable DNA estimated by amplifying housekeeping genes. The preseqR package was used to estimate richness by extrapolating to 400,000 templates for PBMC samples and to 120,000 templates for tissue samples. Clonality was defined as one minus Pielou's evenness. Tissue-enriched TCRs were identified by differential abundance testing using productive amino-acid clonotypes, minimum total count 5 and alpha 0.1. The Jaccard Index and the Morisita Overlap Index were used to quantify repertoire overlap between compartments. GLIPH grouped TCR beta CDR3s together with public tetramer-defined viral CDR3s, and a viral motif had to include at least three viral sequences and show V-gene enrichment. The table comes from immuneACCESS by way of TCRdb, which keeps in-frame sequences with V and J called. Part of the clones is missing from these tables; in studies checked, under half for an unresolved V gene and the rest for unknown reasons. The V and J calls and clone size were taken over from that table, and D and trimming were inferred from the DNA. A total of fewer than 6,000 clones appear in this sample, 28% of them only once. The biggest ten clones account for more than 4% of the sample.

The sequence is built from TRBV29-1 and TRBJ1-1, with TRBD1 identical over 7 junction bases. Source: lung tumor tissue, taken before any cancer treatment. This TCR came from a man between 40 and 70 years old with stage II lung adenocarcinoma. The nucleotide sequence is TGCAGCGTAGACTACAGGGGTAGGACTGAAGCTTTCTTT. Translation gives CSVDYRGRTEAFF.